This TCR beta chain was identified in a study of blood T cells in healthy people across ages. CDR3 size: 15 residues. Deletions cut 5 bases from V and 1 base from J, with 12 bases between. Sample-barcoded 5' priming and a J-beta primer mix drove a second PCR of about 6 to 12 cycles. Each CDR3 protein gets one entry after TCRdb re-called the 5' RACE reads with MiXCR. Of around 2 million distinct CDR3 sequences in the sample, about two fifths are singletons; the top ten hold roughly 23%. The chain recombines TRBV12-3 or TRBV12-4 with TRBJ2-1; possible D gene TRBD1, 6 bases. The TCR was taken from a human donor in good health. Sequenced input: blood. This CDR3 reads CASSDRSRSYNEQFF. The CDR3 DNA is TGTGCCAGCAGTGACAGGTCTAGATCCTACAATGAGCAGTTCTTC.